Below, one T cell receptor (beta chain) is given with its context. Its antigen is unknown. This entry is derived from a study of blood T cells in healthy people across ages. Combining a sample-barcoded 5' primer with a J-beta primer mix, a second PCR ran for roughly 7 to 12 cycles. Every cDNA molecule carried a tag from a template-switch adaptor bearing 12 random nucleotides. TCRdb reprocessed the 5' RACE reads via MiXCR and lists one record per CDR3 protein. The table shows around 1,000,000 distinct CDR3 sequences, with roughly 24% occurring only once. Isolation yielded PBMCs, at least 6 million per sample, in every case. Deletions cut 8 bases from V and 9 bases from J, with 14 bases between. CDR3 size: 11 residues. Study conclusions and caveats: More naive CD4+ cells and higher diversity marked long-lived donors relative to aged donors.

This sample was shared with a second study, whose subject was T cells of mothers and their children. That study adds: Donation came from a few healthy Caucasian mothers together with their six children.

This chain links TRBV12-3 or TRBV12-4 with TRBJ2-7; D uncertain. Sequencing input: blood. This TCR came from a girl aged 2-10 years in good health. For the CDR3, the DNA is TGTGCCAGCGGCTTCCGCTGGGGGCAGTACTTC. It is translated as CASGFRWGQYF.